Each of the 8 T cell receptor beta chains below was sequenced from the same sample in a study of graft-versus-host responses after intestinal transplantation. Antigens of these TCRs are unknown. The table came from immunoSEQ multiplex PCR; TCRdb's copy has only in-frame clones and leaves some out. The sample records about 89,000 clones, less than 95% being singletons. Sequenced here: unstimulated CD4+ T cells sorted from spleen or lymph node cells, sampled before transplant. The receptors shown here come from a human donor who was the organ donor for an intestinal transplant.

The CDR3 protein is CAISYGQPSGNTIYF. The DNA of the CDR3 is TGTGCCATCAGCTACGGACAGCCCTCTGGAAACACCATATATTTT. V usage is TRBV10-3 and J usage is TRBJ1-3; perhaps TRBD1 as D (6 bases). Trimming cost V 6 bases and J 0 bases, with 12 bases left between them. The CDR3 extends over 15 amino acids. The germline V gene encodes CDR1 ENHRY and CDR2 SYGVKD.

The gene calls are TRBV10-3 and TRBJ2-1; 7 bases map to TRBD2. CDR3 size: 12 residues. Germline V gene sequence: CDR1 ENHRY, CDR2 SYGVKD. V shed 7 bases and J 8 bases; nucleotides not matched to a gene: 5. CDR3: CAINGGSDEQFF. CDR3 DNA sequence: TGTGCCATCAACGGGGGGAGCGATGAGCAGTTCTTC.

This chain joins TRBV27 and TRBJ1-3, with 8 bases aligning to TRBD1. CDR1 and CDR2 from the germline V gene are MNHEY and SMNVEV (reference sequence). CDR3 length: 17 residues. V was pared by 5 bases and J by 3 bases, with 12 bases of the junction left unmatched. CDR3 in amino acids: CASSPILDRASGNTIYF. CDR3 sequence (DNA): TGTGCCAGCAGTCCTATTCTGGACAGGGCTAGTGGAAACACCATATATTTT.

The chain links TRBV7-8 to TRBJ2-3; 8 nucleotides agree with TRBD2. Germline V lookup: CDR1 SGHVS, CDR2 FQNEAQ. CDR3 size: 15 residues. The J segment lost 0 bases and the V segment lost 10 bases, leaving 9 bases of the junction unmatched. The chain's CDR3 is CATRAGDSSTDTQYF. CDR3 DNA: TGTGCCACCCGAGCGGGGGATTCTAGCACAGATACGCAGTATTTT.

This chain links TRBV7-2 with TRBJ2-7; no definite D call. With 5 bases removed from V and 3 bases from J, the gap between germline ends came to 11 bases. Germline V CDR1 and CDR2: SGHTA, FQGNSA. CDR3 length equals 13 residues. The CDR3 nucleotides are TGTGCCAGCAGCCCGTTTCAGGTCTACGAGCAGTACTTC. Translating it yields CASSPFQVYEQYF.

The chain employs TRBV28 and TRBJ1-6; D gene ambiguous. CDR3 size: 11 residues. Trimming shortened V by 8 bases and J by 14 bases, and 13 bases separated the two germline ends. CDR1 MDHEN and CDR2 SYDVKM come from the germline V gene. CDR3 sequence reads: CASYYSETLHF. The CDR3 DNA sequence: TGTGCCAGCTATTACAGCGAAACCCTCCACTTT.

This chain uses TRBV5-4 with TRBJ2-1, with a tentative D call TRBD1 (5 bases). Germline values: CDR1 SGHNT, CDR2 YYREEE (reference sequence). This CDR3 is 13 amino acids long. The ends were cut back, 0 bases at V and 12 bases at J, with 13 bases in the middle. The CDR3, as DNA: TGTGCCAGCAGCTTGGGTATAGGGGAAACGCAGTTCTTC. It specifies CASSLGIGETQFF.

The chain recombines TRBV11-2 with TRBJ2-3; D gene unclear. The V gene lost 5 bases and the J gene lost 0 bases, with 9 bases spanning the gap. CDR1 is SGHAT and CDR2 is FQNNGV in the germline V gene. CDR3 size: 14 residues. CDR3 residues: CASSPPRSTDTQYF. The DNA of the CDR3 is TGTGCCAGCAGCCCACCTAGGAGCACAGATACGCAGTATTTT.